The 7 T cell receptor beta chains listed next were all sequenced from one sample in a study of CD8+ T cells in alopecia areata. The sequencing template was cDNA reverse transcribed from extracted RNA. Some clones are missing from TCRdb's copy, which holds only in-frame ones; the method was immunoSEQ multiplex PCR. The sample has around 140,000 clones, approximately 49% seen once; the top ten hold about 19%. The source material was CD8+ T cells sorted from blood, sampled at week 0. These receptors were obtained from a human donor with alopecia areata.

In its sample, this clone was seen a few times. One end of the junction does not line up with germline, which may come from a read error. CDR3: CASSAGTAWLNSGELFF. The CDR3 DNA is TGTGCCAGCAGCGCCGGGACAGCGTGGTTGAACAGCGGGGAGCTGTTTTTT. The chain uses TRBV5-4 and TRBJ2-2, with TRBD1 matching 7 bases. The CDR3 runs 17 residues. Germline lookup yields CDR1 SGHNT and CDR2 YYREEE (reference sequence).

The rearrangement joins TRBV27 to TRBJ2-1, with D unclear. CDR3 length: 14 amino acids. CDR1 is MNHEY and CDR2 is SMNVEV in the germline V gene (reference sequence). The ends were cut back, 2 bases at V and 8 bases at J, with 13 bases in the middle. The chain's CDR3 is CASSLGPFPDEQFF. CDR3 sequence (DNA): TGTGCCAGCAGTTTAGGACCCTTCCCCGATGAGCAGTTCTTC.

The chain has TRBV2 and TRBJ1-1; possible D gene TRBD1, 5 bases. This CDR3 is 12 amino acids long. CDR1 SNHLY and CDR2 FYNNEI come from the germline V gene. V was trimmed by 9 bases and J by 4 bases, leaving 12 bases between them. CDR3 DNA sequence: TGTGCCAGATTGACAGAGTCCACTGAAGCTTTCTTT. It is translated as CARLTESTEAFF.

The CDR3 is CASSPGQTAYEQYF. Here the CDR3 DNA reads TGCGCCAGCAGCCCAGGACAGACAGCCTACGAGCAGTACTTC. This chain uses TRBV4-3 with TRBJ2-7; tentative D call: TRBD1 (6 bases). V shed 4 bases and J shed 2 bases, with 12 bases lying between them. From germline, CDR1 is LGHNA and CDR2 YSLEER. CDR3 length: 14 residues.

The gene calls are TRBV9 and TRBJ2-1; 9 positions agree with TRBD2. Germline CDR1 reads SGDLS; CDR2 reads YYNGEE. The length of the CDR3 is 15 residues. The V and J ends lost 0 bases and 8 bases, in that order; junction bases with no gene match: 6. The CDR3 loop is CASSVGSGGFDEQFF. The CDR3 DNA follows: TGTGCCAGCAGCGTAGGTAGCGGGGGCTTCGATGAGCAGTTCTTC.

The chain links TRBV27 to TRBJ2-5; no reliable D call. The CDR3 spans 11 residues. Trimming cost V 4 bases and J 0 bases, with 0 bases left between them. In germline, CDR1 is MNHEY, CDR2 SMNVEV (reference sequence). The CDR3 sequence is CASSYQETQYF. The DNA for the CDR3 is TGTGCCAGCAGTTACCAAGAGACCCAGTACTTC.

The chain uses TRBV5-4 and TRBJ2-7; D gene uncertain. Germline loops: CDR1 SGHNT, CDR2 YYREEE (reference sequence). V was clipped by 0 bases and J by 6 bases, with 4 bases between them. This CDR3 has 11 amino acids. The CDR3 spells CASSLVGEQYF. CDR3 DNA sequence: TGTGCCAGCAGCTTGGTGGGCGAGCAGTACTTC.